This TCR beta chain was identified in a study of beta chain features in type 1 diabetes. This clone came up a few times. Of the isolated RNA, all was reverse transcribed, and so the sequenced material was expressed TCRB transcripts. The table came from immunoSEQ multiplex PCR; TCRdb's copy has only in-frame clones and leaves some out. The sample includes hundreds of thousands of clones, 9.5% to 12% of them seen just once. The CDR3 is 15 amino acids. The trim removed 7 bases at V and 6 bases at J, leaving 11 bases unmatched. CDR1 and CDR2 from the germline V gene are MGHDK and SYGVNS. The TCR originated in a woman under 40 in good health. What was sequenced was naive CD4+ T cells from blood. The V gene is TRBV25-1, the J gene TRBJ2-7; TRBD2 aligns across 11 bases. The CDR3 nucleotides are TGTGCCAGCAATCGAGGGCTAGCGGGAGGAGGCGAGCAGTACTTC. Its translation: CASNRGLAGGGEQYF.